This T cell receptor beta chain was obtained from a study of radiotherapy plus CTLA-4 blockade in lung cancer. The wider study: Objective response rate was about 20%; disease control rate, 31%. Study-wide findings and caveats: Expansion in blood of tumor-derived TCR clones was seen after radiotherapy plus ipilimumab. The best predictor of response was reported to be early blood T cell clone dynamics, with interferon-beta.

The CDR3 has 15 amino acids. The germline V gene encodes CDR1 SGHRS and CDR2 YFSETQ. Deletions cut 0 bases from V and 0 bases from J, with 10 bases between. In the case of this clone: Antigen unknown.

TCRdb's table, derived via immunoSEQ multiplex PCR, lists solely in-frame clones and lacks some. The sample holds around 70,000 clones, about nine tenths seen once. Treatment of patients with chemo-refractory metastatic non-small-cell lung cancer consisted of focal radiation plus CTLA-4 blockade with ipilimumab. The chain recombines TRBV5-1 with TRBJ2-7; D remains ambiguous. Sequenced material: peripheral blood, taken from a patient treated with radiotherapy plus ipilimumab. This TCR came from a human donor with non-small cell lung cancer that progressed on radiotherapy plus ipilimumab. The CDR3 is CASSLVSDNSYEQYF. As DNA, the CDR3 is TGCGCCAGCAGCTTGGTCTCAGACAACTCCTACGAGCAGTACTTC.